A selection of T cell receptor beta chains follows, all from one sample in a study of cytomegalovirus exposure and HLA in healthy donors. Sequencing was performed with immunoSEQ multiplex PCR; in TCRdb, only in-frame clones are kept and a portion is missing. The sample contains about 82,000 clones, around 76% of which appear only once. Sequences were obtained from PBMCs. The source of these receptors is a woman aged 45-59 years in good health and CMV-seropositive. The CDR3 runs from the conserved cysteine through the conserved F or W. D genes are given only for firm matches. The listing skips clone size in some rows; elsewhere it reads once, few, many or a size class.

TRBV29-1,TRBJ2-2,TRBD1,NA,CSVQGISTGELFF,TGCAGCGTACAGGGGATTAGTACCGGGGAGCTGTTTTTT
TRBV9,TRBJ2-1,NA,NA,CASSTGLSSYNEQFF,TGTGCCAGCAGCACTGGACTGAGCTCCTACAATGAGCAGTTCTTC
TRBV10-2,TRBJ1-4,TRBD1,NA,CATRQGPNEKLFF,TGCGCCACCAGACAGGGCCCTAATGAAAAACTGTTTTTT
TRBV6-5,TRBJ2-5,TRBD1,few,CASTRDSQETQYF,TGTGCCAGCACCCGGGACAGCCAAGAGACCCAGTACTTC
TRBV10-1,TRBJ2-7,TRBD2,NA,CASSAAGVPYEQYF,TGCGCCAGCAGTGCAGCGGGAGTCCCCTACGAGCAGTACTTC
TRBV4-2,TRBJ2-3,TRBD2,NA,CASSQGLAGADTQYF,TGTGCCAGCAGCCAGGGACTAGCGGGAGCAGATACGCAGTATTTT
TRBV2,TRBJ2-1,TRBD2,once,CASKPTGGGEQFF,TGTGCCAGCAAACCTACGGGCGGGGGTGAGCAGTTCTTC
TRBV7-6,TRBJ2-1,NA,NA,CASSLSVRGGEQFF,TGTGCCAGCAGCTTAAGTGTAAGGGGTGGTGAGCAGTTCTTC
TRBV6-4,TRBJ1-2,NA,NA,CASSAGGPPEGYTF,TGTGCCAGCAGTGCCGGCGGGCCTCCTGAGGGCTACACCTTC
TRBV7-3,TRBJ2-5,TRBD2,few,CASSSLAGGEETQYF,TGTGCCAGCAGCTCCCTAGCGGGAGGGGAAGAGACCCAGTACTTC
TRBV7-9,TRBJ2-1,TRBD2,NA,CASSLVSGSQDEQFF,TGTGCCAGCAGCTTAGTCAGCGGGAGTCAAGATGAGCAGTTCTTC
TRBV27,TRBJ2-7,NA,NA,CASSSLGLVSYEQYF,TGTGCCAGCAGTTCGCTCGGACTCGTCTCCTACGAGCAGTACTTC
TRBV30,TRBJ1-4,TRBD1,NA,CAWRPPGTGGKLFF,TGTGCCTGGAGACCCCCAGGGACAGGGGGGAAACTGTTTTTT
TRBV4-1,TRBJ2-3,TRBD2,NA,CASSHAWAGVTDTQYF,TGCGCCAGCAGCCACGCCTGGGCGGGAGTCACAGATACGCAGTATTTT
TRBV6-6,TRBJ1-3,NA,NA,CASSYVQGTAGNTIYF,TGTGCCAGCAGTTATGTCCAGGGGACGGCTGGAAACACCATATATTTT
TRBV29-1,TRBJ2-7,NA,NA,CSVSERLSSYEQYF,TGCAGCGTTTCCGAGCGACTTAGCTCCTACGAGCAGTACTTC
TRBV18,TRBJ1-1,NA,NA,CASSPLRVAGNTEAFF,TGTGCCAGCTCACCTCTCAGGGTTGCTGGGAACACTGAAGCTTTCTTT
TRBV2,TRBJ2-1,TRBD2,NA,CASSARGLEQFF,TGTGCCAGCAGCGCCCGGGGACTAGAGCAGTTCTTC
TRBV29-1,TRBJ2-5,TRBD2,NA,CSVLSGGETQYF,TGCAGCGTTCTATCGGGAGGTGAGACCCAGTACTTC
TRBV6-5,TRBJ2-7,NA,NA,CASSYSAGSTEQYF,TGTGCCAGCAGTTACTCGGCAGGGTCGACCGAGCAGTACTTC
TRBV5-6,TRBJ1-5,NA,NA,CASSYRTDSNQPQHF,TGTGCCAGCAGCTACCGGACAGATAGCAATCAGCCCCAGCATTTT
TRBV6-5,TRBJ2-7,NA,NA,CASSTGSTYEQYF,TGTGCCAGCAGTACGGGGTCCACCTACGAGCAGTACTTC
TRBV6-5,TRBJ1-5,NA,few,CASSGPGPQHF,TGTGCCAGCAGTGGACCGGGACCCCAGCATTTT
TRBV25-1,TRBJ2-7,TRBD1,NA,CASSAGTGYEQYF,TGTGCCAGCAGCGCCGGGACAGGCTACGAGCAGTACTTC
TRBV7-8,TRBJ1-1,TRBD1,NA,CASSPLNRDRGPNTEAFF,TGTGCCAGCAGCCCGCTAAACCGCGACAGGGGCCCGAACACTGAAGCTTTCTTT
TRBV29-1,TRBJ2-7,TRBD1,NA,CSVSGTGGSEQYF,TGCAGCGTCTCCGGGACAGGGGGCTCCGAGCAGTACTTC
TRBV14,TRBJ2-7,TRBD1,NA,CASSPLRQGYEQYF,TGTGCCAGCAGCCCGCTTAGACAGGGGTACGAGCAGTACTTC
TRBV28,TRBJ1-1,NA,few,CASKSTGLGNTEAFF,TGTGCCAGCAAATCCACAGGGTTGGGTAACACTGAAGCTTTCTTT
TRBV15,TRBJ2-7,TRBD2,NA,CATRLSAGAYEQYF,TGTGCCACCAGACTTTCAGCGGGAGCCTACGAGCAGTACTTC
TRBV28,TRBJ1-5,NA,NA,CASSPSAAGTRRAEWGYQPQHF,TGTGCCAGCAGCCCGTCCGCGGCGGGGACCCGGCGGGCGGAGTGGGGGTATCAGCCCCAGCATTTT
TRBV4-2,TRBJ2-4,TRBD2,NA,CASSRQTSGSRGVAKNIQYF,TGTGCCAGCAGCCGACAGACTAGCGGGTCCAGAGGGGTCGCCAAAAACATTCAGTACTTC
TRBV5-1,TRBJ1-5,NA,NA,CASSLVRLKSNQPQHF,TGCGCCAGCAGCTTGGTTCGGTTGAAGAGCAATCAGCCCCAGCATTTT
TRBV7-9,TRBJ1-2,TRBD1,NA,CASSLAAGQQFYGYTF,TGTGCCAGCAGCTTAGCCGCGGGACAGCAATTCTATGGCTACACCTTC
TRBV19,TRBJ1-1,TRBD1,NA,CASSIDLLAGGEAFF,TGTGCCAGTAGTATAGATCTTCTGGCAGGGGGTGAAGCTTTCTTT
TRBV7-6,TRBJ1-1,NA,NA,CASSPVRVDTEAFF,TGTGCCAGCAGCCCAGTGAGGGTCGATACTGAAGCTTTCTTT
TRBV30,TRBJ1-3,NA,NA,CAVGGGLRGGNTIYF,TGTGCGGTCGGCGGGGGACTGCGCGGTGGAAACACCATATATTTT
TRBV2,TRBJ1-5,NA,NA,CASRLGQPQHF,TGTGCCAGCAGACTAGGGCAGCCCCAGCATTTT
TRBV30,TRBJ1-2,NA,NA,CAWSVDINYGYTF,TGTGCCTGGAGTGTAGACATAAACTATGGCTACACCTTC
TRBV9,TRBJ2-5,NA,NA,CASSVGIGEETQYF,TGTGCCAGCAGCGTAGGTATCGGGGAGGAGACCCAGTACTTC
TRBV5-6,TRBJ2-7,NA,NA,CASQLSGTGVDEQYF,TGTGCCAGCCAACTCAGCGGGACAGGAGTCGACGAGCAGTACTTC
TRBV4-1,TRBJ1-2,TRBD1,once,CASSPSQGAWVGYTF,TGCGCCAGCAGCCCGTCGCAGGGGGCGTGGGTGGGCTACACCTTC
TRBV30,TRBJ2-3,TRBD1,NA,CAWSVLAGTGTQYF,TGTGCCTGGAGTGTACTAGCTGGGACAGGGACGCAGTATTTT
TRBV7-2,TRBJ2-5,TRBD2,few,CASSRFSGSGETQYF,TGTGCCAGCAGCCGATTTAGCGGGAGCGGGGAGACCCAGTACTTC
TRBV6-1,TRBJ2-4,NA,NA,CASRDNSFQYF,TGTGCCAGCAGGGATAACAGTTTTCAGTACTTC
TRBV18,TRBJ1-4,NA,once,CASSQPGVNEKLFF,TGTGCCAGCTCGCAACCAGGGGTAAACGAAAAACTGTTTTTT
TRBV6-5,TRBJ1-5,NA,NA,CASRIRDTDQPQHF,TGTGCCAGCCGAATCCGGGACACCGATCAGCCCCAGCATTTT
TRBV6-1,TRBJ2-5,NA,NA,CASSVNPRETQYF,TGTGCCAGCAGTGTAAATCCCAGGGAGACCCAGTACTTC
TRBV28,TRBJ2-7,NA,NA,CASRLFRDNNYEQYF,TGTGCCAGCAGACTATTCCGGGACAACAACTACGAGCAGTACTTC
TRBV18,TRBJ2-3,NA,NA,CASSLQGITDTQYF,TGTGCCAGCTCGCTACAGGGTATCACAGATACGCAGTATTTT
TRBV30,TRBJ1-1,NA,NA,CAWSVQKGEAFF,TGTGCCTGGAGTGTCCAGAAGGGGGAAGCTTTCTTT
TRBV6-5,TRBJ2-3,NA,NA,CASSTRTDTQYF,TGTGCCAGCAGTACTAGAACAGATACGCAGTATTTT
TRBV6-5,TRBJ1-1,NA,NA,CASRQGLNTEAFF,TGTGCCAGCAGACAGGGACTGAACACTGAAGCTTTCTTT
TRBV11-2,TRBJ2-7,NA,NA,CASSLGSGSYEQYF,TGTGCCAGCAGCTTAGGTTCGGGATCCTACGAGCAGTACTTC
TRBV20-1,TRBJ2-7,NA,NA,CRPLVDEQYF,TGCAGGCCCCTCGTAGACGAGCAGTACTTC
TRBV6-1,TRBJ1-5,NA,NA,CASSVTSDQPQHF,TGTGCCAGCAGTGTCACAAGCGATCAGCCCCAGCATTTT
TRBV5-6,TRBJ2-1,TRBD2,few,CASSLPTSGINEQFF,TGTGCCAGCAGCTTGCCGACTAGCGGGATCAATGAGCAGTTCTTC
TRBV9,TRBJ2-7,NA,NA,CASSYSGTLSYEQYF,TGTGCCAGCAGTTATTCCGGGACACTCTCCTACGAGCAGTACTTC